The source of this T cell receptor beta chain is a study of human T cells and chemical hapten exposure. As for the study in general: Subjects had 2% DPC placed on about 2 cm by about 2 cm of upper inner arm skin for sensitization. While the approximately 23-week study was under way, patients received diphenylcyclopropenone on the scalp every week. Study results and caveats: DPC sensitization did not alter TCRs above 1 in 1000 frequency.

TCRdb fed the RACE reads into MiXCR, producing one record per CDR3 protein. This sample has around 350,000 distinct CDR3 sequences; around 5.5% occur once, and the top ten carry over 7%. The CDR3 has 11 residues. Germline CDR1 reads MNHNY; CDR2 reads SVGAGI (reference sequence). The V end lost 1 base, the J end lost 7 bases, and 5 bases lay between the germline ends. The time point is: pre-sensitization, week 0. Treatment meaning: therapeutic diphenylcyclopropenone sensitization with weekly scalp DPC. Unfractionated whole blood yielded the extracted total RNA. This clonotype was observed many times. What it binds is unknown.

This TCR was sampled from a woman aged 18-29 years with alopecia areata. Some clones in this sample may be carry-over from other donors' samples. The source material was whole blood, sampled in connection with sensitization to the hapten diphenylcyclopropenone (DPC). This chain joins TRBV6-6 and TRBJ2-7; D is unresolved. The DNA for the CDR3 is TGTGCCAGCAGTTACTTGGATGAGCAGTACTTC. Its translation is CASSYLDEQYF.